The rows below give T cell receptor beta chains drawn from one sample of a study of OX40 agonist ivuxolimab in advanced cancers. Using immunoSEQ multiplex PCR, the repertoire was profiled, and TCRdb retains in-frame clones only, with some absent. The sample holds fewer than 70,000 clones; approximately 89% are singletons and the top ten take 0.85% to 1.2%. The sample here was CD4+ or CD8+ T cells sorted from blood, taken in a trial of the OX40 agonist ivuxolimab. Receptor source: an adult with an advanced solid tumor such as melanoma, head and neck, liver or kidney cancer. Each CDR3 is given without its conserved first and last residue.

V gene,CDR3 protein
TRBV9,ASNQGRAGNTIY
TRBV6-6,ASRSQAYEQF
TRBV5-1,ASSFGDRDGEQY
TRBV2,ASSPPGTGANEQY
TRBV5-5,ASSLAGLAGGRNEQF
TRBV5-1,AGSLTQETQY
TRBV6-1,ASRTQLYGDQPQH
TRBV11-2,ASSAWTGRSTDTQY
TRBV18,ASSRDLTGGNEKLF
TRBV19,ASSGEGLSDEQY
TRBV2,ASSTDGGNYGYT
TRBV30,AWSVRRPSNEKLF
TRBV5-6,ASSLVDRNEKLF
TRBV2,ASSVVGNYGYT
TRBV7-9,ASSHSQTGGYGYT